Included here is one T cell receptor beta chain sequence, with context. The specificity of this receptor is unknown. No clone much larger than this one lies a single base away; base qualities are absent. This record comes from a study of cytomegalovirus exposure and HLA in healthy donors (dated by TCRdb to between 2016 and 2019). Background for the entire study: In an earlier analysis of 587 of the donors, about 260 Gb of sequence data and some 100 million unique TCR beta sequences from about 180 million T cells were reported. An earlier analysis of about 600 of the donors used high-throughput TCR beta sequencing to judge whether each TCR beta V gene segment behaved as functional or pseudogenic. Every discovery cohort repertoire had been produced on one sequencing platform. Rather than using new phenotypic data, the later analysis identified candidate immune exposures from TCR beta sequences and from how often those sequences occurred across donors. The aim of the study was to test whether cataloging public T cell receptors could identify signatures of past pathogen exposure. Several DR-DQ haplotypes were treated as single units for association and clustering because of strong linkage in the cohort. Of the 350 to 450 genotyped donors, around 81% fell in the genetic ancestry cluster associated with self-reported Caucasian donors. In addition to the first cohort of roughly 700 subjects, a separate validation cohort of approximately 110 different subjects was used. To predict cytomegalovirus infection status, the study brought together high-throughput TCR immunosequencing, statistical association of individual TCRs with disease status, and machine learning. Typing coverage varied by locus: about 620-640 donors for A, B, C, DRB1 and DQB1; some 520 for DQA1; some 610 for DPA1; roughly 450 for DPB1. Using immunosequencing, the study profiled T cell repertoires from approximately 700 subjects and related those repertoires to cytomegalovirus serostatus. Class I and class II HLA loci were covered by the typing at four-digit resolution. Approximately 310 gigabases of sequencing data and 70 million to 85 million unique TCR sequences were included in an early release covering around 600 HLA-typed donors. Across 398 genotyped donors of the cohort, an average of roughly 230,000 unique TCR beta nucleotide sequences per donor were sequenced, and about a sixth of those sequences were non-productive. Donor age, sex, ethnicity and CMV serostatus were compiled alongside the repertoire data. In a later genetic analysis, genome-wide SNP genotypes for about 60% of the 666 donors were used, and that subset was treated as a discovery cohort. In a later analysis, previously published TCR beta repertoires from more than 500 donors were re-analyzed and high-resolution HLA genotyping was added so that TCR occurrence patterns could be studied. What the study reported, not specific to this receptor: A cluster of highly shared sequence variants was judged likely to be a technical artifact of the sequencing pipeline. A later analysis found that most CMV-associated TCR beta chains appeared HLA-restricted, with HLA associations seemingly driven largely by CMV exposure. Because counts were too low, more than 15 rarely observed V segments, including chromosome 9 orphons, were excluded from the earlier analysis of some 590 of the donors. The study listed approximately 160 TCR beta chains as associated with cytomegalovirus. A later analysis found that HLA-associated TCR beta chains were more clonally expanded and had lower generation probabilities than equally common non-associated chains. In this cohort, only TCR beta chains were sequenced, and detectable features were limited by the absence of alpha or paired-chain data. Assigning TCR associations to individual alleles was difficult when HLA alleles, especially DR and DQ, strongly co-occurred. The classifier was reported to diagnose cytomegalovirus status with high specificity and sensitivity in both the original cohort and the validation cohort. A later analysis reported that several top co-occurrence clusters appeared linked to parvovirus B19, influenza, CMV and Epstein-Barr virus. Broadly in line with IMGT annotations, most TCR beta V segments showed up in productive rearrangements about 90% or about 30% of the time in an earlier analysis of under 700 of the donors. Immune exposure information for the cohort was limited to CMV serostatus. While some public TCRs were present in many individuals, most TCR sequences turned up only very rarely across donors. According to the authors, the approach could potentially be generalized to other disease states and immunological phenotypes. Sequencing depth was assumed to be roughly uniform across donors in the presence/absence analyses, though that assumption may not hold. Correlated functional status among segregating V segments might be attributable to linkage disequilibrium, but an unknown experimental factor could not be ruled out. A later analysis associated some 17,000 TCR beta sequences with specific HLA alleles at a false discovery rate of 0.05. Some IMGT-functional V segments, including TRBV6-2 and TRBV6-3, could not be distinguished by the 87-base-pair reads and were therefore excluded. A later genetic analysis reported fewer N-insertions in productive TCRs among donors in an Asian-associated ancestry cluster than the 666-donor mean. HLA typing was unavailable for some donors at each locus, so association tests used only the typed subset. A further reported finding was that TCR beta sequences accurately predicted the HLA-A and HLA-B alleles for most subjects in the first cohort. In a later genetic analysis, a missense DCLRE1C variant was associated with V-gene and J-gene trimming of TCR beta chains, and the association was replicated in an independent cohort. A few of the identified cytomegalovirus-associated TCR beta chains were confirmed in vitro to be specific for cytomegalovirus antigens. In a later analysis, TCR association rates were found to vary across HLA loci, with the most associated TCRs seen for DRB1 alleles and the fewest for HLA-C alleles.

The cohort comprised under 700 healthy bone marrow donors. At the time of sampling, all cohort members were nominally healthy, though unrecorded immune exposures were likely present. The donor was CMV seronegative and belonged to the group of 352 seronegative cohort members. A peripheral blood sample was collected from each donor, and TCR beta sequencing was performed on peripheral blood mononuclear cells. Genomic DNA extraction from the blood cell samples was performed with the Qiagen DNeasy Blood Extraction Kit. The protocol used for the library was the immunoSEQ multiplex PCR assay. The multiplex PCR relied on a mix of 60 forward primers for TCR Vbeta segments and 13 reverse primers for TCR Jbeta segments. The CDR3 region of rearranged TCR beta genes was amplified from genomic DNA with a multiplex PCR assay. Amplified TCR beta libraries were sequenced as 87-base-pair reads on the Illumina HiSeq System. In the authors' own workflow: In a later analysis, some 80 million unique TCR beta chains were counted across the 500 to 850 repertoires, and about 9.9 million of these chains were shared by at least two donors. A nearest-neighbor algorithm error-corrected the raw reads and collapsed the reads into unique sequences, merging closely related sequences to remove PCR and sequencing errors. To assign V, D and J gene segments, CDR3 sequences were aligned to IMGT reference sequences. For a sequence to be retained, a match of at least six nucleotides was required to both a V gene segment and a J gene segment. A rearrangement was called productive if the CDR3 had no stop codons and remained in frame with V and J, and every other rearrangement was called non-productive. Following IMGT convention, CDR3 was defined as the stretch from the second conserved V-encoded cysteine up to the conserved J-encoded phenylalanine. The earlier analysis of about 590 of the donors excluded sequences that lacked an unambiguous match to a single V gene segment. In an earlier analysis of more than 500 of the donors, a V segment was called functional when productive rearrangements were above 56.7%, and segregating when the standard deviation between donors exceeded 5%. A statistical classification framework was built to diagnose cytomegalovirus status from the catalog of TCR beta chain sequences. In a later analysis, TCR nucleotide sequences were compared against IMGT/GENE-DB human TR gene sequences so that V and J genes could be assigned. The TCRdist pipeline was used in a later analysis to assign CDR3 sequences and most-parsimonious VDJ recombination scenarios. A later analysis defined each TCR beta chain by its CDR3 amino acid sequence plus V-gene family, and excluded reads lacking a unique V-gene family. As a way to deal with suspected cross-contamination and a sequencing artifact, a later analysis dropped 640 or so nucleotide sequences that were highly shared and had low generation probability. In a later analysis, a clonal expansion index for each public chain was calculated from normalized within-repertoire ranks of inferred template counts. In a later analysis, generation probabilities were computed using a VDJ recombination model fitted to out-of-frame rearrangements, and the results were checked against IGoR. A later analysis scored TCR-TCR, TCR-HLA and TCR-CMV co-occurrence with hypergeometric tests, applying a repertoire-size bias correction to TCR pairs. In a later analysis, false discovery rates were estimated by permuting HLA or CMV assignments 20 times. In a later analysis, co-occurring TCRs were grouped using DBSCAN, with TCRdist sequence similarity added in when clustering inside HLA-allele-positive subsets. Repertoires with fewer than 30,000 or more than 120,000 public chains were left out of co-occurrence clustering, as were about 5 repertoires with anomalous nucleotide sharing. In TCRdb, the immuneACCESS table is reduced to in-frame sequences with V and J assigned. These tables do not hold every clone; where another copy was compared, an unresolved V gene accounts for under half, and the others remain unexplained. Clone size and the V and J calls come from that table; the DNA yielded D and trimming. A total of under 200,000 clones appear in this sample, more than 60% of them only once. Around 3.2% of the sample rests with the top ten.

Reading the germline V gene gives CDR1 SGHTA and CDR2 FQGTGA. Measured from the cysteine to the phenylalanine, the CDR3 is 14 residues long. Kept here is only the CDR3 DNA, which spans 42 bases and is read in frame from base 1. The germline ends are 8 bases apart after V is trimmed by 0 bases and J by 4 bases. The sample comprised PBMCs. Recombination joined TRBV7-3 with TRBJ2-3; the D gene remains uncertain. This receptor was obtained from a female donor in good health and CMV-seronegative. The DNA sequence follows: TGTGCCAGCAGCTTAACTCCCTCCTCAGATACGCAGTATTTT. It translates as CASSLTPSSDTQYF.